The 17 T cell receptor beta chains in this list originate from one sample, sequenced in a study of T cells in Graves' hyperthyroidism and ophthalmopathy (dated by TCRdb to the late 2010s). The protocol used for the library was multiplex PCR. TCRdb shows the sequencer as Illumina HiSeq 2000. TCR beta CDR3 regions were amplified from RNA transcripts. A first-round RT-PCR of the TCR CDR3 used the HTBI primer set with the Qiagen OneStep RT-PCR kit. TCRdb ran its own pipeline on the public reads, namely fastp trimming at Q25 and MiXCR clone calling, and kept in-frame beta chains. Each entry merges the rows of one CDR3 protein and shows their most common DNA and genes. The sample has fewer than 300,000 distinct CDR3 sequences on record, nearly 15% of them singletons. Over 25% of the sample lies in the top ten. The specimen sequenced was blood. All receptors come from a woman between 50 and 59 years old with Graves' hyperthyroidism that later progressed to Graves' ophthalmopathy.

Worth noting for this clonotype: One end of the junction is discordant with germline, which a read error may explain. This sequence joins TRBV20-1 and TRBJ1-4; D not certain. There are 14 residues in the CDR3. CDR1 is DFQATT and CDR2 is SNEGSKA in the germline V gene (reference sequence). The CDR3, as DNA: TGCAGCGCTAAGGGAGGGTTGGAGGGTGAAAAACTGTTTTTT. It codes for CSAKGGLEGEKLFF.

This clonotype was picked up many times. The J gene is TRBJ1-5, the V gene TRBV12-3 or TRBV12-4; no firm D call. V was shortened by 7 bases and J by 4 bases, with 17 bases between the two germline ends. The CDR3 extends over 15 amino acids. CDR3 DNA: TGTGCCAGCACCTCGCGCAGCGGGAAAAATCAGCCCCAGCATTTT. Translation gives CASTSRSGKNQPQHF.

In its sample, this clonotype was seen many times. CDR3 DNA: TGTGCCAGCAGTTTCGGGATATTTAGCTCCTACAATGAGCAGTTCTTC. Protein product: CASSFGIFSSYNEQFF. This sequence joins TRBV27 and TRBJ2-1, with D maybe TRBD2 (5 bases). V lost 3 bases and J 0 bases, leaving 12 bases between the germline ends. The length of the CDR3 is 16 residues. CDR1 and CDR2 from the germline V gene are MNHEY and SMNVEV (reference sequence).

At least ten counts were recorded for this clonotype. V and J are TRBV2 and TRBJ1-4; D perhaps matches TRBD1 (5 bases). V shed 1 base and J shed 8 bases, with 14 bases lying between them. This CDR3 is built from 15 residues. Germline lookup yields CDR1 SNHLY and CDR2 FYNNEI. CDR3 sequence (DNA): TGTGCCAGCAGTGAAGTGCTAGGCCAGGGCGAAAAACTGTTTTTT. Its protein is CASSEVLGQGEKLFF.

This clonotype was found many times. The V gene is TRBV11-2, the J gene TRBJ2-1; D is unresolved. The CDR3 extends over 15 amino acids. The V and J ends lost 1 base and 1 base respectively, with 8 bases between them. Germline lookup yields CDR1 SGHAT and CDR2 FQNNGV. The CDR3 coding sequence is TGTGCCAGCAGCTTAGGACCCACATCCTACAATGAGCAGTTCTTC. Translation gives CASSLGPTSYNEQFF.

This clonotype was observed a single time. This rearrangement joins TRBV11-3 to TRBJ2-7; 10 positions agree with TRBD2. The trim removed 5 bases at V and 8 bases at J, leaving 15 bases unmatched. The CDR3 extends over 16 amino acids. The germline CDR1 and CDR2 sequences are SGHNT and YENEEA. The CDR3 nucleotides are TGTGCCAGCAGCCCTCGGCTAGCGGGAGAGGAGAATCAGCAGTACTTC. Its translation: CASSPRLAGEENQQYF. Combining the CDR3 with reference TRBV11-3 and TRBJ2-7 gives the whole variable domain EAGVVQSPRYKIIEKKQPVAFWCNPISGHNTLYWYLQNLGQGPELLIRYENEEAVDDSQLPKDRFSAERLKGVDSTLKIQPAELGDSAVYLCASSPRLAGEENQQYFGPGTRLTVT.

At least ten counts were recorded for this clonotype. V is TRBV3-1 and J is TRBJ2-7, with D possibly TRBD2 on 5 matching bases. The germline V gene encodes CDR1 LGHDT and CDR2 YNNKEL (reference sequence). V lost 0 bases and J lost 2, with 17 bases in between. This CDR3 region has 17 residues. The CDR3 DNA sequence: TGTGCCAGCAGCCAAGAAGGTGAGGGCCGACTACCCTACGAGCAGTACTTC. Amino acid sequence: CASSQEGEGRLPYEQYF.

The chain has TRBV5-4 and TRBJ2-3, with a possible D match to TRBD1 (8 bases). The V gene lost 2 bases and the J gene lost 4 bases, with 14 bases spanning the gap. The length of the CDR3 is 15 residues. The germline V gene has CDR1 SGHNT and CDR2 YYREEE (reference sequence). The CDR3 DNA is TGTGCCAGCAGCTTAGCGGGACAGGCCTCAGATACGCAGTATTTT. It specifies CASSLAGQASDTQYF.

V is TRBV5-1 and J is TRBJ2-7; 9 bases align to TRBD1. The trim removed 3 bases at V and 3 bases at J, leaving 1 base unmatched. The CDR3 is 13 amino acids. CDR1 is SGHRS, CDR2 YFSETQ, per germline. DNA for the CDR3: TGCGCCAGCAGCTGGGGACAGGGCTACGAGCAGTACTTC. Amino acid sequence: CASSWGQGYEQYF.

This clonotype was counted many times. The CDR3 sequence is CASSATSGSSEQYF. The CDR3 DNA follows: TGTGCCAGCAGCGCGACTAGCGGGAGCTCCGAGCAGTACTTC. This chain joins TRBV7-6 and TRBJ2-7; 12 nucleotides line up with TRBD2. CDR1 SGHVS and CDR2 FNYEAQ come from the germline V gene. There are 14 residues in the CDR3. The V gene end was trimmed by 5 bases and the J gene end by 6 bases; junction bases not matched to a gene: 5.

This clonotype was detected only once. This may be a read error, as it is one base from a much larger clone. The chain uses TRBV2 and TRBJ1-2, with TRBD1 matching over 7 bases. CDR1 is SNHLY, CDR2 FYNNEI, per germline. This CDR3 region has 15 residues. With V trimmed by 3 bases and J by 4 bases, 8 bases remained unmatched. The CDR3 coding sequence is TGTGCCAGCAGTGATCGGCAGGGGGGCACCTATGGCTACACCTTC. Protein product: CASSDRQGGTYGYTF.

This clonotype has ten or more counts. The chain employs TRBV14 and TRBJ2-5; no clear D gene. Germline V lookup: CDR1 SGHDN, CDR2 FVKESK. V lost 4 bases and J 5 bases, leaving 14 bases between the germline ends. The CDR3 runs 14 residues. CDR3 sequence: CASSPLKLPETQYF. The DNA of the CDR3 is TGTGCCAGCAGCCCCCTTAAACTCCCGGAGACCCAGTACTTC. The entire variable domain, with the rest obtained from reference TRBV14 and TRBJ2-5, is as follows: EAGVTQFPSHSVIEKGQTVTLRCDPISGHDNLYWYRRVMGKEIKFLLHFVKESKQDESGMPNNRFLAERTGGTYSTLKVQPAELEDSGVYFCASSPLKLPETQYFGPGTRLLVL.

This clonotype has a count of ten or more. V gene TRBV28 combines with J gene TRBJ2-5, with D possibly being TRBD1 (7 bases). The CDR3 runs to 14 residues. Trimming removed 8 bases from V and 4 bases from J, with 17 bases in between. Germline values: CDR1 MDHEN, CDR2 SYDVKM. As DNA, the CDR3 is TGTGCCAGCCGGGATCGACAGGGAGGAGAGACCCAGTACTTC. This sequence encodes CASRDRQGGETQYF. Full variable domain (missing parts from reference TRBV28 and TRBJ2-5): DVKVTQSSRYLVKRTGEKVFLECVQDMDHENMFWYRQDPGLGLRLIYFSYDVKMKEKGDIPEGYSVSREKKERFSLILESASTNQTSMYLCASRDRQGGETQYFGPGTRLLVL.

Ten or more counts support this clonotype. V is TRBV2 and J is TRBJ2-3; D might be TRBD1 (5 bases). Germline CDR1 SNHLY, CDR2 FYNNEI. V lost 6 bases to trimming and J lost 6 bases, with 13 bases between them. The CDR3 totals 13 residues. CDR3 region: CASSGQTEDTQYF. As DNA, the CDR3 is TGTGCCAGCAGCGGACAAACTGAGGATACGCAGTATTTT.

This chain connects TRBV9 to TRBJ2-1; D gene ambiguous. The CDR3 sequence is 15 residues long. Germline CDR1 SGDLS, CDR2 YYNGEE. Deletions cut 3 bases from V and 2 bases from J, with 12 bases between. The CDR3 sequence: CASSDDGSPYNEQFF. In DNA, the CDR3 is TGTGCCAGCAGCGATGACGGCTCGCCCTACAATGAGCAGTTCTTC. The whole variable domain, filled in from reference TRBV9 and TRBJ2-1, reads DSGVTQTPKHLITATGQRVTLRCSPRSGDLSVYWYQQSLDQGLQFLIQYYNGEERAKGNILERFSAQQFPDLHSELNLSSLELGDSALYFCASSDDGSPYNEQFFGPGTRLTVL.

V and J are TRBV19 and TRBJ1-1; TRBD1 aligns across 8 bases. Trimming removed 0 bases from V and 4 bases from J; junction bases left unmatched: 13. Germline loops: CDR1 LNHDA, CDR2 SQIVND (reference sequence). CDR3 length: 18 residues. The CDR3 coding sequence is TGTGCCAGTAGTATAGATTCGAAGCGGACAGGGTATCGCACTGAAGCTTTCTTT. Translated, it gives CASSIDSKRTGYRTEAFF.

The CDR3 sequence is CATVVGVANTEAFF. The CDR3 DNA follows: TGTGCCACGGTCGTAGGAGTCGCGAACACTGAAGCTTTCTTT. The chain employs TRBV28 and TRBJ1-1; D unresolved. Germline V CDR1 and CDR2: MDHEN, SYDVKM. The CDR3 is made up of 14 amino acids. V was cut by 10 bases and J by 1 base, with 16 bases left in between.